Listed below are T cell receptor beta chains from one sample, sequenced in a study of shared clonotypes between healthy human individuals. The data were produced by immunoSEQ multiplex PCR, yet TCRdb's version contains in-frame clones alone and is incomplete. Of some 2 million clones in the sample, roughly 94% are singletons; the top ten hold about 1.1%. Sequencing used naive CD8+ T cells sorted from blood. These TCRs come from a man between 18 and 35 years old in good health. The conserved cysteine and the conserved F or W are not part of the CDR3 here. Each record gives: J gene, V gene, CDR3 protein.

TRBJ2-7,TRBV5-1,ASSLDGSSYEQY
TRBJ2-7,TRBV5-1,ASSLAGAPYEQY
TRBJ1-5,TRBV2,ASSGGVDPRNQPQH
TRBJ1-4,TRBV19,ASSINGQFPEKLF
TRBJ1-1,TRBV27,ASSLGGLAEAF
TRBJ2-1,TRBV27,ASSPLSPSSYNEQF
TRBJ2-2,TRBV28,ASSFQQWNTGELF
TRBJ2-1,TRBV27,ASSLFGYPRISGSHNEQF
TRBJ2-1,TRBV7-8,ASSLGQGVNEQF
-,TRBV5-1,ASSAGTPKGYEQY
TRBJ1-2,TRBV7-2,ASSPIEVNYGYT
TRBJ2-7,TRBV10-3,AIRGQTYEQY
TRBJ2-5,TRBV7-9,ASSLGLAGAMVTQY
TRBJ2-4,TRBV19,ASSIRLAGGQPLAKNIQY
TRBJ2-7,TRBV11-2,ASSSHLLYEQY
TRBJ1-6,TRBV4-1,ASSPTGNSLH
TRBJ2-1,TRBV27,ASSNGVGQF
TRBJ2-7,TRBV9,ASSASGGSSYEQY
TRBJ2-7,TRBV27,ASSSTGQLSYEQY
TRBJ2-3,TRBV7-9,ASSQTGTGFPDTQY
TRBJ1-5,TRBV2,ASSPTGRQPQH
TRBJ2-1,TRBV5-5,ASSFGPSSYNEQF
TRBJ1-4,TRBV2,ASRTESGFEGTLF
TRBJ2-3,TRBV7-8,ASSREGAFTDTQY
TRBJ2-2,TRBV29-1,SVLGGTGELF
TRBJ2-2,TRBV19,ASSFWDGDGELF
TRBJ1-2,TRBV9,ASSVQGRHGYT
TRBJ2-7,TRBV9,ASSVGTGANEQY
TRBJ1-2,TRBV28,ASSLSAGANYGYT
TRBJ2-7,TRBV4-1,ASSQGLATAYEQY
TRBJ1-4,TRBV30,AWSLGTSREKLF
TRBJ1-3,TRBV5-1,ASSLAEGGLDGNTIY
TRBJ2-1,TRBV6-5,ASSYSFSNEQF
TRBJ2-2,TRBV9,ASSGRNTGELF
TRBJ1-1,TRBV7-9,ASSSGQGLNTEAF
TRBJ2-7,TRBV7-8,ASSLDREGEQY
TRBJ2-1,TRBV11-2,ASSLGPDALGEQF
TRBJ2-7,TRBV14,ASSQAPRGHKGEQY
TRBJ2-2,TRBV7-2,ASSLAGEGNTGELF
TRBJ2-3,TRBV7-9,ASSPTTSSMDTQY
TRBJ2-7,TRBV28,ASSNPRDRGVGEQY
TRBJ2-7,TRBV27,ASSQAGLASHEQY
TRBJ1-5,TRBV27,ASSTRSLGTNQPQH
TRBJ1-1,TRBV25-1,ASGGEGTEAF
TRBJ1-3,TRBV4-1,ASSQEAESSGNTIY
TRBJ2-1,TRBV6-5,ASSMSGNLYNEQF